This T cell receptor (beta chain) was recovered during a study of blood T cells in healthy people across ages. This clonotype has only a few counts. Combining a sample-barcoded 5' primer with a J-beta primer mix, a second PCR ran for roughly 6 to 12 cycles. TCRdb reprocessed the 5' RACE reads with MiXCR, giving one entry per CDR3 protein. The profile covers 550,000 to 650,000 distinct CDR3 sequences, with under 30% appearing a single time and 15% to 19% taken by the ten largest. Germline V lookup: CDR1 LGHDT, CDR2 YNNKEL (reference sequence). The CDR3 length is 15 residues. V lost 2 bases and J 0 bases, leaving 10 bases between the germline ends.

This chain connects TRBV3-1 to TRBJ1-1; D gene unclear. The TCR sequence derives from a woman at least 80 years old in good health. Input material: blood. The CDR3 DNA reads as TGTGCCAGCAGCCAACGCGTGGGCATGAACACTGAAGCTTTCTTT. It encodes CASSQRVGMNTEAFF. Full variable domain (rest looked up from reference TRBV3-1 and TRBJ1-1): DTAVSQTPKYLVTQMGNDKSIKCEQNLGHDTMYWYKQDSKKFLKIMFSYNNKELIINETVPNRFSPKSPDKAHLNLHINSLELGDSAVYFCASSQRVGMNTEAFFGQGTRLTVV.